One sample yielded the 30 T cell receptor beta chains listed below, sequenced in a study of beta chain features in type 1 diabetes. Study-level points and caveats: All four CD4+ subsets from Type 1 diabetes patients carried moderately but significantly shorter TCRB CDR3s.

Since all of the isolated RNA was reverse transcribed, expressed TCRB transcripts were what got sequenced. Assay: immunoSEQ multiplex PCR; the TCRdb copy retains only in-frame clones and omits some. Of 600,000 or so clones detected, about 14% appear once; the ten largest clones hold approximately 0.039%. These receptors have no identified antigens. Sample: naive CD4+ T cells from blood. The receptor source for this set is a man between 18 and 29 years old with type 1 diabetes.

Here the CDR3 DNA reads TGTGCCTGGAGTACAACCAGGGTTAACTATGGCTACACCTTC. It codes for CAWSTTRVNYGYTF. This chain uses TRBV30 with TRBJ1-2; tentative D call: TRBD1 (5 bases). Trimming removed 2 bases at V and 1 base at J, with 11 bases between. Germline values: CDR1 GTSNPN, CDR2 SVGIG (reference sequence). CDR3 size: 14 residues.

The rearrangement uses TRBV9 and TRBJ2-5; D is possibly TRBD1 or TRBD2 (5 bases each). This CDR3 has 13 amino acids. V lost 0 bases and J lost 7, with 10 bases in between. Germline V gene data show CDR1 as SGDLS and CDR2 as YYNGEE. CDR3 sequence: CASSVVGGMTQYF. CDR3 nucleotide sequence: TGTGCCAGCAGCGTAGTTGGGGGAATGACCCAGTACTTC.

This clone has more than one count but fewer than ten. The J gene is TRBJ1-1, the V gene TRBV19, with TRBD1 as a possible D gene (6 bases). The germline V gene encodes CDR1 LNHDA and CDR2 SQIVND (reference sequence). V dropped 5 bases and J dropped 2 bases, with 12 bases sitting between them. The CDR3 covers 14 residues. CDR3 coding DNA: TGTGCCAGTAGTCATGGGACACCTAACACTGAAGCTTTCTTT. Its protein product is CASSHGTPNTEAFF.

The genes are TRBV7-2 and TRBJ1-1, with D perhaps matching TRBD1 (5 bases). Trimming cost V 5 bases and J 2 bases, with 9 bases left between them. The CDR3 covers 13 residues. Germline loops: CDR1 SGHTA, CDR2 FQGNSA. The CDR3 sequence: CASSPQANTEAFF. The CDR3 nucleotides are TGTGCCAGCAGCCCACAGGCTAACACTGAAGCTTTCTTT. The whole variable domain, remainder taken from reference TRBV7-2 and TRBJ1-1, is GAGVSQSPSNKVTEKGKDVELRCDPISGHTALYWYRQSLGQGLEFLIYFQGNSAPDKSGLPSDRFSAERTGGSVSTLTIQRTQQEDSAVYLCASSPQANTEAFFGQGTRLTVV.

This clone was counted between two and nine times. The rearrangement joins TRBV19 to TRBJ2-7, with a tentative D call TRBD1 (6 bases). Germline V gene lookup returns CDR1 LNHDA and CDR2 SQIVND (reference sequence). V was clipped by 5 bases and J by 2 bases, with 16 bases between them. The CDR3 is made up of 15 amino acids. This CDR3 reads CASSGRQGSTYEQYF. DNA for the CDR3: TGTGCCAGTAGTGGCAGGCAGGGGTCGACCTACGAGCAGTACTTC.

The V call is TRBV9, the J call TRBJ2-3; TRBD2 aligns across 9 bases. Germline CDR1 and CDR2: SGDLS and YYNGEE. This CDR3 contains 15 residues. With V trimmed by 4 bases and J by 5 bases, 8 bases remained unmatched. The chain's CDR3 is CASSLVAGVGDTQYF. As DNA, the CDR3 is TGTGCCAGCAGCCTCGTAGCGGGAGTGGGAGATACGCAGTATTTT.

This chain joins TRBV5-1 and TRBJ2-5; TRBD1 matches 9 bases. In germline, CDR1 is SGHRS, CDR2 YFSETQ. J lost 5 bases, V lost 3 bases, and 5 bases had no gene match. The CDR3 contains 14 residues. The CDR3 region has the DNA TGCGCCAGCAGCTCTACAGGGGGCGGGGAGACCCAGTACTTC. Protein product: CASSSTGGGETQYF.

V and J are TRBV30 and TRBJ1-5, with unresolved D. The CDR3 length is 16 residues. V lost 3 bases and J lost 5, with 20 bases in between. The germline gives CDR1 GTSNPN, CDR2 SVGIG (reference sequence). The CDR3 protein is CAWSARGLVQHQPQHF. The CDR3 bases are TGTGCCTGGAGCGCTAGAGGACTTGTCCAGCATCAGCCCCAGCATTTT.

The chain couples TRBV7-9 to TRBJ2-1; D is uncertain. The V end was cut by 7 bases, the J end by 14 bases, with 15 bases between. Germline CDR1 is SEHNR and CDR2 is FQNEAQ (reference sequence). This CDR3 is 11 amino acids long. CDR3 coding DNA: TGTGCCAGCACCTTGGCCACCCTGGAGTTCTTC. This encodes CASTLATLEFF.

The chain carries TRBV30 and TRBJ2-6, with D unclear. Germline values: CDR1 GTSNPN, CDR2 SVGIG (reference sequence). CDR3 length equals 11 residues. The CDR3, as DNA: TGTGCTGAATCGGGGGCCAACGTCCTGACTTTC. Protein product: CAESGANVLTF. The full variable domain, with the rest looked up from reference TRBV30 and TRBJ2-6, is SQTIHQWPATLVQPVGSPLSLECTVEGTSNPNLYWYRQAAGRGLQLLFYSVGIGQISSEVPQNLSASRPQDRQFILSSKKLLLSDSGFYLCAESGANVLTFGAGSRLTVL.

This clone was recorded a few times. The genes are TRBV5-1 and TRBJ1-6; no clear D. Trimming shortened V by 3 bases and J by 10 bases, and 14 bases separated the two germline ends. The length of the CDR3 is 14 residues. From germline, CDR1 is SGHRS and CDR2 YFSETQ. CDR3 residues: CASSSPGERSPLHF. CDR3 bases: TGCGCCAGCAGCTCACCTGGGGAGCGCTCACCCCTCCACTTT.

V and J are TRBV29-1 and TRBJ2-3; D is unresolved. Trimming took 1 base from V and 0 from J, leaving 8 bases between them. There are 14 residues in the CDR3. Germline values: CDR1 SQVTM, CDR2 ANQGSEA. CDR3 residues: CSVEGTASTDTQYF. For the CDR3, the DNA is TGCAGCGTTGAAGGCACAGCGAGCACAGATACGCAGTATTTT.

This clone was counted only a few times. The chain joins TRBV6-5 to TRBJ2-6; D is possibly TRBD1 (6 bases). CDR1 and CDR2 (germline): MNHEY, SVGAGI. V dropped 6 bases and J dropped 2 bases, with 8 bases sitting between them. The CDR3 is 14 amino acids. This chain's CDR3 is CASRGTTGANVLTF. The CDR3 region has the DNA TGTGCCAGCAGAGGGACAACTGGGGCCAACGTCCTGACTTTC.

The CDR3 sequence is CASSLESESYEQYF. CDR3 nucleotides: TGCGCCAGCAGCTTGGAGAGCGAGTCCTACGAGCAGTACTTC. The chain joins TRBV5-1 to TRBJ2-7; no reliable D call. CDR1 and CDR2 from the germline V gene are SGHRS and YFSETQ. Trimming took 0 bases from V and 1 from J, leaving 8 bases between them. The CDR3 sequence is 14 residues long.

This chain links TRBV11-2 with TRBJ2-3; 9 bases align to TRBD1. Trimming cost V 5 bases and J 4 bases; bases outside gene matches: 7. This CDR3 spans 15 amino acids. Germline loops: CDR1 SGHAT, CDR2 FQNNGV. Here the CDR3 reads CASSVGDREADTQYF. Here the CDR3 DNA reads TGTGCCAGCAGCGTAGGGGACAGGGAGGCAGATACGCAGTATTTT.

In this sample, this clone turned up a few times. The V call is TRBV21-1, the J call TRBJ2-3; the table gives TRBD2 as D, unverified against the DNA. TRBV21-1 is listed as a pseudogene. This CDR3 is 15 amino acids long. The CDR3 DNA follows: TGTGCCAGCACCCTAGCGGGAGGACCCACAGATACGCAGTATTTT. This translates into CASTLAGGPTDTQYF.

The chain uses TRBV28 and TRBJ2-7; 8 nucleotides agree with TRBD1. The CDR3 runs to 13 residues. With V trimmed by 8 bases and J by 2 bases, 5 bases remained unmatched. Germline values: CDR1 MDHEN, CDR2 SYDVKM. CDR3 in DNA: TGTGCCAGCGGACAGGGACTTACCTACGAGCAGTACTTC. This gives the protein CASGQGLTYEQYF.

The V call is TRBV7-2, the J call TRBJ2-1; no definite D call. The CDR3 sequence is 15 residues long. Germline loops: CDR1 SGHTA, CDR2 FQGNSA. Between the trimmed V and J ends, which lost 3 bases and 1 base, there was a span of 10 bases. CDR3 DNA sequence: TGTGCCAGCAGCTTGACGTATTATTCCTACAATGAGCAGTTCTTC. Protein: CASSLTYYSYNEQFF. Full variable domain (rest looked up from reference TRBV7-2 and TRBJ2-1): GAGVSQSPSNKVTEKGKDVELRCDPISGHTALYWYRQSLGQGLEFLIYFQGNSAPDKSGLPSDRFSAERTGGSVSTLTIQRTQQEDSAVYLCASSLTYYSYNEQFFGPGTRLTVL.

The CDR3 sequence: CASSQSMSSGYNEQFF. The CDR3, as DNA: TGCGCCAGCAGCCAAAGCATGTCCAGCGGTTACAATGAGCAGTTCTTC. V gene TRBV4-3 combines with J gene TRBJ2-1; possibly TRBD2 for D (5 bases). The CDR3 spans 16 residues. Deletions cut 2 bases from V and 4 bases from J, with 15 bases between. Germline-derived CDR1 and CDR2 are LGHNA and YSLEER.

In this sample, this clone turned up a few times. J is TRBJ2-1 and V is TRBV9, with TRBD2 matching 8 bases. Germline assignment: CDR1 SGDLS and CDR2 YYNGEE. This CDR3 has 15 residues. Trimming cost V 6 bases and J 2 bases; bases outside gene matches: 7. This CDR3 reads CASTSGGGPYNEQFF. DNA of the CDR3: TGTGCCAGCACCTCAGGCGGGGGGCCCTACAATGAGCAGTTCTTC.

The V call is TRBV7-2, the J call TRBJ1-1; D may be TRBD1 (6 bases). Germline loops: CDR1 SGHTA, CDR2 FQGNSA. Trimming pared 5 bases from V and 3 bases from J, leaving 16 bases between. The CDR3 contains 15 residues. The CDR3, as DNA: TGTGCCAGCAGCCTGACCGGACAGAAACACACTGAAGCTTTCTTT. Translating gives CASSLTGQKHTEAFF.

CDR3 sequence (DNA): TGTGCCAGCAGCCGGAAGGTAGTTGGCCACTCTGGGGCCAACGTCCTGACTTTC. Its translation is CASSRKVVGHSGANVLTF. The V gene is TRBV7-2, the J gene TRBJ2-6, with D unclear. V was shortened by 5 bases and J by 0 bases, with 17 bases between the two germline ends. Germline-derived CDR1 and CDR2 are SGHTA and FQGNSA. The CDR3 has 18 amino acids.

This clone has only a few counts. The chain uses TRBV7-2 and TRBJ2-7; 16 bases match TRBD2. Germline CDR1 and CDR2: SGHTA and FQGNSA. CDR3 length: 16 residues. V was clipped by 4 bases and J by 6 bases; unmatched bases: 6. The CDR3 spells CASSSGTSGRAPEQYF. The CDR3 region has the DNA TGTGCCAGCAGCTCCGGGACTAGCGGGAGGGCACCCGAGCAGTACTTC.

The chain carries TRBV9 and TRBJ1-5; TRBD1 might be the D (5 bases). Germline-derived CDR1 and CDR2 are SGDLS and YYNGEE. This CDR3 is 14 amino acids long. V was clipped by 0 bases and J by 4 bases, with 8 bases between them. This CDR3 reads CASSVGRGNQPQHF. The CDR3 DNA reads as TGTGCCAGCAGCGTAGGAAGGGGTAATCAGCCCCAGCATTTT.

CDR3 residues: CASTKRGRETQYF. The CDR3 region has the DNA TGTGCCAGCACGAAGCGGGGCCGAGAGACCCAGTACTTC. The genes are TRBV6-6 and TRBJ2-5; TRBD2 aligns across 7 bases. The ends lost 7 bases at V and 4 bases at J; junction bases unmatched: 6. CDR1 and CDR2 from the germline V gene are MNHNY and SVGAGI (reference sequence). The CDR3 has 13 amino acids.

This clone was detected only a few times. The CDR3 sequence is CASSSAGMSYNEQFF. The CDR3 DNA reads TGTGCCAGCAGCTCGGCGGGGATGTCCTACAATGAGCAGTTCTTC. The chain recombines TRBV28 with TRBJ2-1, with a weak D call TRBD2 (6 bases). CDR3 length: 15 residues. V lost 6 bases, J lost 1 base, and 13 bases lay in between. Germline values: CDR1 MDHEN, CDR2 SYDVKM.

V is TRBV6-1 and J is TRBJ2-7, with a possible D match to TRBD1 (5 bases). In germline, CDR1 is MNHNS, CDR2 SASEGT. This CDR3 comprises 12 residues. Trimming shortened V by 4 bases and J by 4 bases, and 8 bases separated the two germline ends. The CDR3 sequence: CASSAQGYEQYF. The CDR3 bases are TGTGCCAGCAGTGCCCAGGGTTACGAGCAGTACTTC.

This rearrangement joins TRBV29-1 to TRBJ1-5; perhaps TRBD1 as D (6 bases). This CDR3 contains 12 residues. V was pared by 4 bases and J by 5 bases, with 9 bases between. Looked up from germline, CDR1 is SQVTM and CDR2 is ANQGSEA. CDR3 protein: CSVGTVDQPQHF. Here the CDR3 DNA reads TGCAGCGTTGGGACAGTCGATCAGCCCCAGCATTTT.

This clone occurred a few times. The chain has TRBV7-9 and TRBJ2-3; D remains unclear. CDR1 SEHNR and CDR2 FQNEAQ come from the germline V gene (reference sequence). V was shortened by 3 bases and J by 1 base, with 8 bases between the two germline ends. This CDR3 has 14 amino acids. The CDR3 is CASSFDFRTDTQYF. In DNA, the CDR3 is TGTGCCAGCAGCTTCGACTTCCGCACAGATACGCAGTATTTT. Complete variable domain (other parts from reference TRBV7-9 and TRBJ2-3): DTGVSQNPRHKITKRGQNVTFRCDPISEHNRLYWYRQTLGQGPEFLTYFQNEAQLEKSRLLSDRFSAERPKGSFSTLEIQRTEQGDSAMYLCASSFDFRTDTQYFGPGTRLTVL.

This clone has more than one count but fewer than ten. This chain connects TRBV5-1 to TRBJ1-1; possibly TRBD1 for D (6 bases). The length of the CDR3 is 15 residues. The ends were cut back, 5 bases at V and 1 base at J, with 15 bases in the middle. Germline assignment: CDR1 SGHRS and CDR2 YFSETQ. CDR3 sequence reads: CASSLRDTWNTEAFF. The CDR3 bases are TGCGCCAGCAGTTTGAGGGACACTTGGAACACTGAAGCTTTCTTT.